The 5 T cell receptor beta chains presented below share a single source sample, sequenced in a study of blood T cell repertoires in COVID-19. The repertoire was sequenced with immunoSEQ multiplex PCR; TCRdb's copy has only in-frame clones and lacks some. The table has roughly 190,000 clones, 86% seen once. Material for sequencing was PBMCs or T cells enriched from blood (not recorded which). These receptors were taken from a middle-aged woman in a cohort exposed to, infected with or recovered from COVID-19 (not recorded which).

The CDR3 DNA reads as TGTGCCAGCAGCGAGAGCGGGGGGTACTACAATGAGCAGTTCTTC. Protein sequence: CASSESGGYYNEQFF. The J gene is TRBJ2-1, the V gene TRBV9; 9 bases agree with TRBD2. The CDR3 contains 15 residues. The germline V gene encodes CDR1 SGDLS and CDR2 YYNGEE. V lost 3 bases and J lost 3; bases outside the gene matches: 4.

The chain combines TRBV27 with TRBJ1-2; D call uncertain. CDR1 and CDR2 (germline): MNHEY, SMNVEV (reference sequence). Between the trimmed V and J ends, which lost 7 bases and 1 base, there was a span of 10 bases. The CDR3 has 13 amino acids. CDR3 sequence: CASTATGNYGYTF. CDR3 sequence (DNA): TGTGCCAGCACAGCGACGGGTAACTATGGCTACACCTTC.

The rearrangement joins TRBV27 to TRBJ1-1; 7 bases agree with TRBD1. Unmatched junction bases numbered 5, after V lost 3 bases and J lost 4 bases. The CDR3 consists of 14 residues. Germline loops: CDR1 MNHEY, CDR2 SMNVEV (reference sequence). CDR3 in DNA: TGTGCCAGCAGTTTCATTCCAGGGGGCACTGAAGCTTTCTTT. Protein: CASSFIPGGTEAFF.

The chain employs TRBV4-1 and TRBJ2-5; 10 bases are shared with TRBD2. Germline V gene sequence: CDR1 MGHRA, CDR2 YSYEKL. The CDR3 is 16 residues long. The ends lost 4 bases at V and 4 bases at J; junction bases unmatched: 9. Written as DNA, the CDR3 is TGCGCCAGCAGCCTAATCCTAGCGGGGGACCGAGAGACCCAGTACTTC. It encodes CASSLILAGDRETQYF.

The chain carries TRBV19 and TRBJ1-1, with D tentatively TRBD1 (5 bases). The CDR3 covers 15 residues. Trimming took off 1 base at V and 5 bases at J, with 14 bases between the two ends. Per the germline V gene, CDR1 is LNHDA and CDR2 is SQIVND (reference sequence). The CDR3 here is CASSIGGLRETEAFF. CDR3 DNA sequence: TGTGCCAGTAGTATAGGGGGCCTTCGGGAGACTGAAGCTTTCTTT.